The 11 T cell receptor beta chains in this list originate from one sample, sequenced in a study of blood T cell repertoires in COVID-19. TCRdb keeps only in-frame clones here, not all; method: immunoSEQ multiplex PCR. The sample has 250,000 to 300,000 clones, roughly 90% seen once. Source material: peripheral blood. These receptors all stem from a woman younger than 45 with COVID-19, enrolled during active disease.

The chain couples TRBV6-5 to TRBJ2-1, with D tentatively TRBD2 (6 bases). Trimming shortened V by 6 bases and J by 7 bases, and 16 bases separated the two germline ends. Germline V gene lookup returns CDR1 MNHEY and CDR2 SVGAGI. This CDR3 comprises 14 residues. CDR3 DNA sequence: TGTGCCAGCAGCGTGACTAGACAAGGGAATGAGCAGTTCTTC. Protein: CASSVTRQGNEQFF.

CDR3 sequence: CASGQVPDTGELFF. DNA for the CDR3: TGTGCCTCCGGACAGGTACCGGACACCGGGGAGCTGTTTTTT. The chain is built from TRBV7-8 and TRBJ2-2; 7 nucleotides match TRBD1. Germline lookup yields CDR1 SGHVS and CDR2 FQNEAQ. Trimming removed 11 bases from V and 3 bases from J; junction bases left unmatched: 9. The CDR3 has 14 amino acids.

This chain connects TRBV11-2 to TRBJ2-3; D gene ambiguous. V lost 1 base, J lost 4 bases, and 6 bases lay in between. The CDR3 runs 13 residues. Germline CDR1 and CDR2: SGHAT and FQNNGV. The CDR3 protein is CASSLGSADTQYF. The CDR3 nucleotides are TGTGCCAGCAGCTTAGGGAGCGCAGATACGCAGTATTTT.

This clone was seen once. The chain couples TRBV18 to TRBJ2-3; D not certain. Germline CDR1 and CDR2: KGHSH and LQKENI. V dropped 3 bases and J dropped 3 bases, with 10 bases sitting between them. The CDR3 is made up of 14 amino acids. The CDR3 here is CASSPESPTDTQYF. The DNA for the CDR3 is TGTGCCAGCTCACCCGAGAGCCCAACAGATACGCAGTATTTT.

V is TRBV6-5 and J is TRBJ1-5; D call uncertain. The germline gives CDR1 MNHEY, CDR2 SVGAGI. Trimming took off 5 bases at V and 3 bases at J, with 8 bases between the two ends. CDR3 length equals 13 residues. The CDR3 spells CASSKDFNQPQHF. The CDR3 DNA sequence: TGTGCCAGCAGTAAGGACTTCAATCAGCCCCAGCATTTT.

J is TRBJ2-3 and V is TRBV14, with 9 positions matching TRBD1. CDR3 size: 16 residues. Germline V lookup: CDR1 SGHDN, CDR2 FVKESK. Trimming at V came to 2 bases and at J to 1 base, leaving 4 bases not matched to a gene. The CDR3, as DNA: TGTGCCAGCAGCCAACCGAGGACAGGGGGCACAGATACGCAGTATTTT. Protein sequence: CASSQPRTGGTDTQYF.

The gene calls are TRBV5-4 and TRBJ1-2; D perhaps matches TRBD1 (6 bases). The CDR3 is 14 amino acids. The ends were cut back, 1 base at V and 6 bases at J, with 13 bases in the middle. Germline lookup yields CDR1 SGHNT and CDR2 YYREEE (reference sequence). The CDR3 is CASSLSTGQNGYTF. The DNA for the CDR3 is TGTGCCAGCAGCTTGTCGACAGGTCAGAATGGCTACACCTTC.

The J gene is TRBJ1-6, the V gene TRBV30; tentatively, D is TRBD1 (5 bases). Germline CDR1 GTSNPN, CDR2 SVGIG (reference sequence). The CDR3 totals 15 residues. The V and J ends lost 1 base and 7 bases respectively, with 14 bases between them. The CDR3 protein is CAWSGGDSGNSPLHF. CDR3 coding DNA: TGTGCCTGGAGTGGGGGGGACTCTGGAAATTCACCCCTCCACTTT.

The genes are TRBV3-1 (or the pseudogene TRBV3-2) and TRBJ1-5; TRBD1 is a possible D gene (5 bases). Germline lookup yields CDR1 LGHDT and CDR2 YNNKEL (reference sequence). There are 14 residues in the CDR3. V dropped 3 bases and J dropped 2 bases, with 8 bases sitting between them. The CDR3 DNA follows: TGTGCCAGCAGCCACCAAGGGGGCAATCAGCCCCAGCATTTT. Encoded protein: CASSHQGGNQPQHF.

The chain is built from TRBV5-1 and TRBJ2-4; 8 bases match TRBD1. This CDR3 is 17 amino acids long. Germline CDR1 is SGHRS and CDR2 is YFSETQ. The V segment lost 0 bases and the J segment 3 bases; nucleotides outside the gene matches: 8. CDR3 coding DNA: TGCGCCAGCAGCTTGGAAACGGGACAGGTGGTCAAAAACATTCAGTACTTC. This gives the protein CASSLETGQVVKNIQYF.

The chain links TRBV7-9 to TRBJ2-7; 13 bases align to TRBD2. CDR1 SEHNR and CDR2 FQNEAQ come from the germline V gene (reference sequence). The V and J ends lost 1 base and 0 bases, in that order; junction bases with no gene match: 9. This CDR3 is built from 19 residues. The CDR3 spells CASSLVGTSGTTPSYEQYF. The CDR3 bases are TGTGCCAGCAGCTTAGTTGGGACTAGCGGGACGACCCCCTCCTACGAGCAGTACTTC.